This TCR beta chain was sequenced in a study of T cell responses to AZD1222 COVID-19 vaccine. Regarding the study as a whole: Females outnumbered males among donors, who were mostly white British; clonal diversity was possibly underestimated. Only after the peak T cell response were repertoires sampled. Spike-wide coverage was observed for vaccine-associated CD4 TCRs, with dominant responses at 160-218 and 743-854.

As to this clone: The target antigen is unknown.

The table came from immunoSEQ multiplex PCR; TCRdb's copy has only in-frame clones and leaves some out. The sample has approximately 100,000 clones, roughly 88% seen once; the top ten hold approximately 19%. J lost 1 base, V lost 5 bases, and 4 bases had no gene match. The CDR3 has 16 residues. Germline V gives CDR1 LNHDA, CDR2 SQIVND (reference sequence). V is TRBV19 and J is TRBJ1-6; 8 positions match TRBD1. The receptor was isolated from an adult in good health. Specimen: peripheral blood, collected on day 0 of AZD1222 vaccination. CDR3 sequence: CASSPGQGSYNSPLHF. The CDR3 bases are TGTGCCAGTAGTCCCGGACAGGGATCCTATAATTCACCCCTCCACTTT.